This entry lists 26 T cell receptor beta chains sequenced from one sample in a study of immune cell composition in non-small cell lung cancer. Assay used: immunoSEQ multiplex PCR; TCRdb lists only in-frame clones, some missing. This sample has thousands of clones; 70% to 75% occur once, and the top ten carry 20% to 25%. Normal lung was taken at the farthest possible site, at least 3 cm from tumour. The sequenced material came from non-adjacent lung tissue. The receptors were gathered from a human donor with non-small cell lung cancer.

The CDR3 nucleotides are TGTGCCAGCAGCGTATTTGACAGGGTGGGTCACTATGGCTACACCTTC. Encoded protein: CASSVFDRVGHYGYTF. V is TRBV9 and J is TRBJ1-2, with TRBD1 matching over 7 bases. This CDR3 contains 16 residues. Per germline, CDR1 SGDLS and CDR2 YYNGEE. V dropped 1 base and J dropped 3; count of bases not matched to a gene: 9.

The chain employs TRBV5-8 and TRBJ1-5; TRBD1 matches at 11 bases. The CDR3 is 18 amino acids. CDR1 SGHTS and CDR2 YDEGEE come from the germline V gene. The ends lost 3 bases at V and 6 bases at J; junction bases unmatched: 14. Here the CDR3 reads CASSWQTGTGGGFQPQHF. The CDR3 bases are TGTGCCAGCAGCTGGCAAACCGGGACAGGGGGAGGATTTCAGCCCCAGCATTTT.

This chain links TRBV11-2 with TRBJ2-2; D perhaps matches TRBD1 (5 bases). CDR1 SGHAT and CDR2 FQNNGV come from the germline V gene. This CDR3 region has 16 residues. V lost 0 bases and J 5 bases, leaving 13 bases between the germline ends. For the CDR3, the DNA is TGTGCCAGCAGCTTAGAAGGGGCGATCCAAACCGGGGAGCTGTTTTTT. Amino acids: CASSLEGAIQTGELFF.

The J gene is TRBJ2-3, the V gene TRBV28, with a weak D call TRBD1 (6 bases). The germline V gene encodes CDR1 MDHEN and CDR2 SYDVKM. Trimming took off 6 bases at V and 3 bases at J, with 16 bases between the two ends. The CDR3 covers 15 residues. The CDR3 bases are TGTGCCAGCAGGCCCTCAGGGGCCCCGACAGATACGCAGTATTTT. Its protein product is CASRPSGAPTDTQYF. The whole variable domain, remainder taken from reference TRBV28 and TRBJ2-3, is DVKVTQSSRYLVKRTGEKVFLECVQDMDHENMFWYRQDPGLGLRLIYFSYDVKMKEKGDIPEGYSVSREKKERFSLILESASTNQTSMYLCASRPSGAPTDTQYFGPGTRLTVL.

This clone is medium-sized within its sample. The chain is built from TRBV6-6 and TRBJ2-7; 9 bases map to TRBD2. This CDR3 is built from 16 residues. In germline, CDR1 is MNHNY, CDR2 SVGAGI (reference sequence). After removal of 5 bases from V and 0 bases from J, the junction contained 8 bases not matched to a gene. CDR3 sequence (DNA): TGTGCCAGCAGTCGAATGACTAGCGGATACTCCTACGAGCAGTACGTC. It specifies CASSRMTSGYSYEQYV.

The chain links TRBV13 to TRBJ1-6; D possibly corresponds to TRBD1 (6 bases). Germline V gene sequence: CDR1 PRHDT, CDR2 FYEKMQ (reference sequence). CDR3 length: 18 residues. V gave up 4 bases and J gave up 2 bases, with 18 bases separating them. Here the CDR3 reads CASSSPPRGEAYNSPLHF. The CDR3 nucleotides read TGTGCCAGCAGCTCGCCCCCCAGGGGTGAGGCCTATAATTCACCCCTCCACTTT.

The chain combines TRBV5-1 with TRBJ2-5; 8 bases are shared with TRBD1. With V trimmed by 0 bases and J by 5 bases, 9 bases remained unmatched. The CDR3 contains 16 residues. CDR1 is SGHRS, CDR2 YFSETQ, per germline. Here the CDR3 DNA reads TGCGCCAGCAGCTTGGAGGCCAGGGGGCCGAGGGAGACCCAGTACTTC. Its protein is CASSLEARGPRETQYF.

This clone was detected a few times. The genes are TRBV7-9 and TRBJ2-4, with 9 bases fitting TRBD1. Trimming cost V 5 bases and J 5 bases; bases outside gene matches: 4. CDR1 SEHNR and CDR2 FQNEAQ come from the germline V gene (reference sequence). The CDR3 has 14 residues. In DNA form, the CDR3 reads TGTGCCAGCAGCCCCCGGGACAGGGAAAACATTCAGTACTTC. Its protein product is CASSPRDRENIQYF.

The DNA of the CDR3 is TGTGCCTGGAGCGGAACAGGGAGTAGCACAGATACGCAGTATTTT. As protein: CAWSGTGSSTDTQYF. The V gene is TRBV30, the J gene TRBJ2-3; possibly TRBD1 for D (6 bases). The CDR3 covers 15 residues. Germline-derived CDR1 and CDR2 are GTSNPN and SVGIG (reference sequence). Trimming pared 3 bases from V and 0 bases from J, leaving 13 bases between.

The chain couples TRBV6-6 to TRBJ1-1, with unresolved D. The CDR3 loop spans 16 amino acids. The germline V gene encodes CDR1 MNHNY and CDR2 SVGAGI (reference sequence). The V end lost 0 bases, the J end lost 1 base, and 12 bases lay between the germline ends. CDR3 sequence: CASSYSSGLGNTEAFF. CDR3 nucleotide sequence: TGTGCCAGCAGTTACTCGAGTGGCCTAGGGAACACTGAAGCTTTCTTT.

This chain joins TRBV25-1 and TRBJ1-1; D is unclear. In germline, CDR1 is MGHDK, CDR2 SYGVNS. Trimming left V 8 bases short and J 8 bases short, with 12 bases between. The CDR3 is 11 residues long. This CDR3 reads CASQQGLEAFF. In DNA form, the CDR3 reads TGTGCCAGCCAACAAGGACTCGAAGCTTTCTTT. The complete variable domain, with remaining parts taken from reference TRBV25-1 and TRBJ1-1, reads EADIYQTPRYLVIGTGKKITLECSQTMGHDKMYWYQQDPGMELHLIHYSYGVNSTEKGDLSSESTVSRIRTEHFPLTLESARPSHTSQYLCASQQGLEAFFGQGTRLTVV.

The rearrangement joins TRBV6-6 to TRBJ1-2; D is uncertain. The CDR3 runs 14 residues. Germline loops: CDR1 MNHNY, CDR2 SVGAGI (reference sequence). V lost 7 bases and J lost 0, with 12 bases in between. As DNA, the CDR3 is TGTGCCAGCACCTTAGAGGGAGCTAACTATGGCTACACCTTC. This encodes CASTLEGANYGYTF.

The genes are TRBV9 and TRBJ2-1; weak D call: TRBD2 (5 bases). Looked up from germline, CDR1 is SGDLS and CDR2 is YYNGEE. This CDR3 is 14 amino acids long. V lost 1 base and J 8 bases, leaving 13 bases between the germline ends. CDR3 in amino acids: CASSVIPEADEQFF. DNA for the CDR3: TGTGCCAGCAGCGTAATTCCAGAAGCGGATGAGCAGTTCTTC.

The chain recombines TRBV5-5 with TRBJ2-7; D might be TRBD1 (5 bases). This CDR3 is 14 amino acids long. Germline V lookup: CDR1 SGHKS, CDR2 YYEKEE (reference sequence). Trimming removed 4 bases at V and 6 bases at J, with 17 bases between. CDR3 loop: CASSQGHSNGEQYF. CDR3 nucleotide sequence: TGTGCCAGCAGCCAAGGACATTCTAACGGCGAGCAGTACTTC.

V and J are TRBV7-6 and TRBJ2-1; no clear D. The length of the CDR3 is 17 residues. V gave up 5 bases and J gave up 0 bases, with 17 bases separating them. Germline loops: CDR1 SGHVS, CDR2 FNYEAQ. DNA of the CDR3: TGTGCCAGCAGCGCTGGGTTGGGCCGAAGCTCCTACAATGAGCAGTTCTTC. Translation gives CASSAGLGRSSYNEQFF.

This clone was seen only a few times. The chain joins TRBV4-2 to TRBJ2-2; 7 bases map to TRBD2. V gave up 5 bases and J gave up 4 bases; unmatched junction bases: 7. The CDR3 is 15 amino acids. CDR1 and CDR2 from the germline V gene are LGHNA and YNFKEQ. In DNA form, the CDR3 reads TGTGCCAGCAGCTTAGGTAGCGGGCCCACCGGGGAGCTGTTTTTT. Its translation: CASSLGSGPTGELFF.

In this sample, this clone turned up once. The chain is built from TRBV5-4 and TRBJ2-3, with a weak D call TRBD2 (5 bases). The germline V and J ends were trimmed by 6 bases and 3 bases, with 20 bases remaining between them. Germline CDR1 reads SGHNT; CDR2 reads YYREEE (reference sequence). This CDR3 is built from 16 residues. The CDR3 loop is CASTSWAAGGTDTQYF. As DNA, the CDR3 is TGTGCCAGCACCAGCTGGGCGGCGGGCGGTACAGATACGCAGTATTTT.

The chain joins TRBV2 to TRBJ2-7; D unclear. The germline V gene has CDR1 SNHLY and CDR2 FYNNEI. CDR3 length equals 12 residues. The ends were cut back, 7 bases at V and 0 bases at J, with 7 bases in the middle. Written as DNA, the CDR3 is TGTGCCAGCACGGGTGACTCCTACGAGCAGTACTTC. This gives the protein CASTGDSYEQYF.

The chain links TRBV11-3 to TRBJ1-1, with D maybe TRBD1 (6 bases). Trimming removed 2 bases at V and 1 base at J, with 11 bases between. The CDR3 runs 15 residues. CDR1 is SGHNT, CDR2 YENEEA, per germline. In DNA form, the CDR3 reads TGTGCCAGCAGCTTATGGGGGCAGGGGAACACTGAAGCTTTCTTT. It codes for CASSLWGQGNTEAFF.

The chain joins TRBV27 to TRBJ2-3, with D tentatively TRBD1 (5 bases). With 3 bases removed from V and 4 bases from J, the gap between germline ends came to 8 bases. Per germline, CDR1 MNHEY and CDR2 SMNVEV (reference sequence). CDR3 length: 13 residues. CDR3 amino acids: CASSFLGADTQYF. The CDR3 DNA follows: TGTGCCAGCAGTTTCCTAGGGGCAGATACGCAGTATTTT.

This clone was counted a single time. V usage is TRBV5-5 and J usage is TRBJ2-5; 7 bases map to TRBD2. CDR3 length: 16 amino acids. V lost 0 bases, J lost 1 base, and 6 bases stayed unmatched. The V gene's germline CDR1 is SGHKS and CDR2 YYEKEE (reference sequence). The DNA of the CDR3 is TGTGCCAGCAGCTTGGGGGCTAGCGGCGCCCAAGAGACCCAGTACTTC. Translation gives CASSLGASGAQETQYF.

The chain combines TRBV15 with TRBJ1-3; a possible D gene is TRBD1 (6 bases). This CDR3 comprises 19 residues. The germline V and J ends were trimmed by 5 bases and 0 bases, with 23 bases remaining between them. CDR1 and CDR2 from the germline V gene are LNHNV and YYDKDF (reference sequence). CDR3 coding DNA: TGTGCCACCAGCTTTCGGGACAAAGGTGGGGGACACTCTGGAAACACCATATATTTT. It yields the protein CATSFRDKGGGHSGNTIYF.

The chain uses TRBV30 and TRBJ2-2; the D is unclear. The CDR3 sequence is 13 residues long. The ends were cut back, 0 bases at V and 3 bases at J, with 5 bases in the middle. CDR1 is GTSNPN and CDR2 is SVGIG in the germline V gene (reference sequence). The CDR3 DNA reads TGTGCCTGGAGTGTAGACTACACCGGGGAGCTGTTTTTT. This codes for CAWSVDYTGELFF.

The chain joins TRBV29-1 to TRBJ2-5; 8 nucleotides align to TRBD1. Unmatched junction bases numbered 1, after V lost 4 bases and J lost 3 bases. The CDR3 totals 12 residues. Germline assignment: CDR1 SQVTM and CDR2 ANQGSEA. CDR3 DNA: TGCAGCGTTGCAGGGGGCGAAGAGACCCAGTACTTC. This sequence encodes CSVAGGEETQYF.

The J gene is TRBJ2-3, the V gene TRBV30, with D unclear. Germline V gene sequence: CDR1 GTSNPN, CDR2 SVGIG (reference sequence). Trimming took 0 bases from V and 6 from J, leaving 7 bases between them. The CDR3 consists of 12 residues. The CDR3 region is CAWSVQTDTQYF. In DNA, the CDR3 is TGTGCCTGGAGTGTACAAACCGATACGCAGTATTTT. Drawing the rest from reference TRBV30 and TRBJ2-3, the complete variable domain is SQTIHQWPATLVQPVGSPLSLECTVEGTSNPNLYWYRQAAGRGLQLLFYSVGIGQISSEVPQNLSASRPQDRQFILSSKKLLLSDSGFYLCAWSVQTDTQYFGPGTRLTVL.

The CDR3 coding sequence is TGTGCCAGCAGCCAGGAAGTAGAGGAGACCCAGTACTTC. Its translation: CASSQEVEETQYF. The chain carries TRBV5-6 and TRBJ2-5, with D uncertain. Trimming took 4 bases from V and 5 from J, leaving 12 bases between them. This CDR3 comprises 13 residues. Germline CDR1 and CDR2: SGHDT and YYEEEE.